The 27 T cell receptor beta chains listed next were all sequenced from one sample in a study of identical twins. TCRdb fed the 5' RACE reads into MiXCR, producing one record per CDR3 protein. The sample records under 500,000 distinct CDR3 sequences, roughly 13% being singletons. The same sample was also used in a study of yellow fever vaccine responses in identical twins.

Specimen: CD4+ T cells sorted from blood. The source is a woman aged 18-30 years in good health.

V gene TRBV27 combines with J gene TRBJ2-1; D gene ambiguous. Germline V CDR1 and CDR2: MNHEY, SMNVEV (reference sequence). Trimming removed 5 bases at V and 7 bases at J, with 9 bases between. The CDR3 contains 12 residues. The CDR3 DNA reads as TGTGCCAGCAGTACTCCAGGTAATGAGCAGTTCTTC. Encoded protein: CASSTPGNEQFF.

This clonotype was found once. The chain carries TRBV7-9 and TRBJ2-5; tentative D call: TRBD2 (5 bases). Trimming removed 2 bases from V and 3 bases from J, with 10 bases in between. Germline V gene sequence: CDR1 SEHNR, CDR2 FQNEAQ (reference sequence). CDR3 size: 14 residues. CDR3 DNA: TGTGCCAGCAGCTTATACCGGGAAGAAGAGACCCAGTACTTC. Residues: CASSLYREEETQYF.

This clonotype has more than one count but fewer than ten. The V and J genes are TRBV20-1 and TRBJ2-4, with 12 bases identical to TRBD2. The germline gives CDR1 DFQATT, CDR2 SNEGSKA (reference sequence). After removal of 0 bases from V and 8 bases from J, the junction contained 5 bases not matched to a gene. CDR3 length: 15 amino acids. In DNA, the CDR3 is TGCAGTGCTAGAGATCGACTAGCGGGAGCGGACATTCAGTACTTC. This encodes CSARDRLAGADIQYF.

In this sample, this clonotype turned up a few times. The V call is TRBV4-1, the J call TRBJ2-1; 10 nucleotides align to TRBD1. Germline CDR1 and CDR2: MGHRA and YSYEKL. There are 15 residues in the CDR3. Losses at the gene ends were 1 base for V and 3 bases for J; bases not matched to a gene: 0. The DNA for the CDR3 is TGCGCCAGCAGCCAAGGGGACAGGGGCTACAATGAGCAGTTCTTC. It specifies CASSQGDRGYNEQFF.

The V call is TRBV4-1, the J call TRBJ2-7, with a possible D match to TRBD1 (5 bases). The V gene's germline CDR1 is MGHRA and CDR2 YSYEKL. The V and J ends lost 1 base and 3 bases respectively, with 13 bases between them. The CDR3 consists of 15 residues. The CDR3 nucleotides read TGCGCCAGCAGCCAAGCTCCAGGGATAGACTACGAGCAGTACTTC. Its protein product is CASSQAPGIDYEQYF.

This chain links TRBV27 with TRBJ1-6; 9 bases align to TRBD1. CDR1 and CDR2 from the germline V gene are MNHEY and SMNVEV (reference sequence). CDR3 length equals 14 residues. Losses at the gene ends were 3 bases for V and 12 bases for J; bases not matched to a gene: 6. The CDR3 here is CASSFRDRVGPLHF. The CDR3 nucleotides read TGTGCCAGCAGTTTCCGGGACAGGGTGGGACCCCTCCACTTT.

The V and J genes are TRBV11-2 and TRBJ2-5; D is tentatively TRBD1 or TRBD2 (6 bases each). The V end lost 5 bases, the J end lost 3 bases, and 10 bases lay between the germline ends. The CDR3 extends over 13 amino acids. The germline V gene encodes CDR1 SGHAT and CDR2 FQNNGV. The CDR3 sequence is CASSRGPKETQYF. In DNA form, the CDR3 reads TGTGCCAGCAGCCGGGGGCCCAAAGAGACCCAGTACTTC.

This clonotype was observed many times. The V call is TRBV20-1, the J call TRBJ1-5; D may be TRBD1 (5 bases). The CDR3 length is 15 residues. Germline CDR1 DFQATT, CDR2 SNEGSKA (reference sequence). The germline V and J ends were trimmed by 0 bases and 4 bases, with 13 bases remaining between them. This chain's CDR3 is CSARDWGKSNQPQHF. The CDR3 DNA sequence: TGCAGTGCTAGAGATTGGGGCAAGTCAAATCAGCCCCAGCATTTT.

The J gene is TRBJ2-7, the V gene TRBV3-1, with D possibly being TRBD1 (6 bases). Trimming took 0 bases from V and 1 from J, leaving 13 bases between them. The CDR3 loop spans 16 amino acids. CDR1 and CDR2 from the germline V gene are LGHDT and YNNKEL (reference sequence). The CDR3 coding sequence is TGTGCCAGCAGCCAAGATTTGGGGACAAAATCCTACGAGCAGTACTTC. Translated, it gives CASSQDLGTKSYEQYF.

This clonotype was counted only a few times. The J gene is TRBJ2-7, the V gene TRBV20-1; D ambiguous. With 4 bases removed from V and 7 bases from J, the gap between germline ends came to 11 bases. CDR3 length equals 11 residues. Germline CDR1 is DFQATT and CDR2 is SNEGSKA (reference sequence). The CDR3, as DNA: TGCAGTGCTATTGTAAGGAATGAGCAGTACTTC. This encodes CSAIVRNEQYF.

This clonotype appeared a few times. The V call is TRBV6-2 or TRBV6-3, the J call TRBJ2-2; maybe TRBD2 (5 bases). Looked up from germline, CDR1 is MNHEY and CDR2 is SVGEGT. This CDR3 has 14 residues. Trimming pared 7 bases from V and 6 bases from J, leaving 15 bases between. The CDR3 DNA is TGTGCCAGCACCCCCCGAGGGAAACCCGGGGAGCTGTTTTTT. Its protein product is CASTPRGKPGELFF.

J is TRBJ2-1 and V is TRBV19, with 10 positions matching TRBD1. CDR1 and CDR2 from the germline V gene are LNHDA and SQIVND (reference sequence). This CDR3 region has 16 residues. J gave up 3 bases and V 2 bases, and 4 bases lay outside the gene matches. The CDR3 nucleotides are TGTGCCAGTAGTATACGACAGGGGGCAGGCTACAATGAGCAGTTCTTC. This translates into CASSIRQGAGYNEQFF.

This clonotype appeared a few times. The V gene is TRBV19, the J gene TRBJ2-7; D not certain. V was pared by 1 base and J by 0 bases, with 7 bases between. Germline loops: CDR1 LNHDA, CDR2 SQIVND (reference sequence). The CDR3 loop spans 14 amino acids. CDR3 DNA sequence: TGTGCCAGTAGTATAGTGGGCAGCTCCTACGAGCAGTACTTC. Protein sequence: CASSIVGSSYEQYF.

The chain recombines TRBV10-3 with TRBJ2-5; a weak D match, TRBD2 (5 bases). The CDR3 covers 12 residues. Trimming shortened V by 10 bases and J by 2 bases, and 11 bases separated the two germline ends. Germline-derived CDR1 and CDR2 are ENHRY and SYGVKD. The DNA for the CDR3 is TGTGCCACCCGAGGGAGTCAAGAGACCCAGTACTTC. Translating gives CATRGSQETQYF.

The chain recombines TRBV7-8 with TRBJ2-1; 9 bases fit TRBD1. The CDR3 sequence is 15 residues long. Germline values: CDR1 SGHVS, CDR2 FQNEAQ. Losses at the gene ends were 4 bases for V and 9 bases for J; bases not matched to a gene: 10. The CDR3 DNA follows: TGTGCCAGCAGCTGGTTGACAGGGGGTCAAGGTGAGCAGTTCTTC. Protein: CASSWLTGGQGEQFF.

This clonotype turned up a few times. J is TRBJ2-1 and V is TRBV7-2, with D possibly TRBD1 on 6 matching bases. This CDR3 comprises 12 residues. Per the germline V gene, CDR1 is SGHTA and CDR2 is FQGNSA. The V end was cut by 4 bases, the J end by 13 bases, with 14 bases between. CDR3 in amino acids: CASSSNRAVQFF. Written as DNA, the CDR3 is TGTGCCAGCAGCTCCAACAGGGCAGTACAGTTCTTC.

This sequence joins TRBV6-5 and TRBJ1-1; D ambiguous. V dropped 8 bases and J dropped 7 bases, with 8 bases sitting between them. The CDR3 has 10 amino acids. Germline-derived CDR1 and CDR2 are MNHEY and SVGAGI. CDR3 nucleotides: TGTGCCAGCGGCCTGAGTGAAGCTTTCTTT. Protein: CASGLSEAFF.

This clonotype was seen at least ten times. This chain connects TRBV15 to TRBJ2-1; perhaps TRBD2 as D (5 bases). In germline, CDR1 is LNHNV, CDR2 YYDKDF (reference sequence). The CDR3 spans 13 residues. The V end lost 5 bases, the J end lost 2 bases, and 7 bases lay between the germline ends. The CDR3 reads CATSAGTYNEQFF. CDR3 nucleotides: TGTGCCACCAGCGCCGGGACCTACAATGAGCAGTTCTTC.

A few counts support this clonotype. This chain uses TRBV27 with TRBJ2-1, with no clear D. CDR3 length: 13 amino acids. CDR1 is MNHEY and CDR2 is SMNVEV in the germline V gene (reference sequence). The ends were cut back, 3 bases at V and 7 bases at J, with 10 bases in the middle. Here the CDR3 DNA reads TGTGCCAGCAGTTTTATAGGGAAAAATGAGCAGTTCTTC. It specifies CASSFIGKNEQFF.

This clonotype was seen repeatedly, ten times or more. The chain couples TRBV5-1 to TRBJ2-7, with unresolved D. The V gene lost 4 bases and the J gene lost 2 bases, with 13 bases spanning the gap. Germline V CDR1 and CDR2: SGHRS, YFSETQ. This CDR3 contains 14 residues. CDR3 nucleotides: TGCGCCAGCAGCCTAACGGACGGCACCTACGAGCAGTACTTC. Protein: CASSLTDGTYEQYF.

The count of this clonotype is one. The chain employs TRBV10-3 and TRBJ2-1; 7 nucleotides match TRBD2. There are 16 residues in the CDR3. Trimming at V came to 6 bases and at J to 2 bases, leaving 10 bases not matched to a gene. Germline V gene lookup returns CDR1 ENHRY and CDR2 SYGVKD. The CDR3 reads CAISDRRESPYNEQFF. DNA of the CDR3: TGTGCCATCAGCGATCGGCGGGAGTCTCCCTACAATGAGCAGTTCTTC.

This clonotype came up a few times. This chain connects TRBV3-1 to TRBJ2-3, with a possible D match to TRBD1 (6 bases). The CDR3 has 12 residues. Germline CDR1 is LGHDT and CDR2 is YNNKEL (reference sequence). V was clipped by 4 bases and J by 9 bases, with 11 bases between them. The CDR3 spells CASSPRGQTQYF. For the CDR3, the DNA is TGTGCCAGCAGCCCCCGCGGACAGACGCAGTATTTT.

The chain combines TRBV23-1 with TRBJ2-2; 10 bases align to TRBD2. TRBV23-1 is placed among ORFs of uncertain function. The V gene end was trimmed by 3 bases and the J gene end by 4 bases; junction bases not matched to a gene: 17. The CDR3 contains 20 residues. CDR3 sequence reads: CASSQRLLAGVLSPTGELFF. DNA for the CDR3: TGCGCCAGCAGTCAGCGTCTGCTAGCGGGAGTTCTTAGTCCCACCGGGGAGCTGTTTTTT.

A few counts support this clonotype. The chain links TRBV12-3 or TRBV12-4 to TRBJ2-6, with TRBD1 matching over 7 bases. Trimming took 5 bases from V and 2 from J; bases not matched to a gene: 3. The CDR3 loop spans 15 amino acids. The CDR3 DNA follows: TGTGCCAGCAGTAAAACAGGGGCTGGGGCCAACGTCCTGACTTTC. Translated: CASSKTGAGANVLTF.

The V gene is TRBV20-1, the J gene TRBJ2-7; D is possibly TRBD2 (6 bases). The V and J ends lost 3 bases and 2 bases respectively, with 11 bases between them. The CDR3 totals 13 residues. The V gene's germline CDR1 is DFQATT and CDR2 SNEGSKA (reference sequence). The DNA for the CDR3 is TGCAGTGCTAGGCTAGCGTTACCCTACGAGCAGTACTTC. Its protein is CSARLALPYEQYF.

DNA for the CDR3: TGTGCCAGCACCTCGGACTTGACAGTCAATGAGCAGTTCTTC. This gives the protein CASTSDLTVNEQFF. The chain couples TRBV2 to TRBJ2-1; D is possibly TRBD1 or TRBD2 (5 bases each). This CDR3 spans 14 amino acids. The V and J ends lost 7 bases and 6 bases respectively, with 16 bases between them. Germline CDR1 is SNHLY and CDR2 is FYNNEI. The full variable domain, its missing parts supplied by reference TRBV2 and TRBJ2-1, is EPEVTQTPSHQVTQMGQEVILRCVPISNHLYFYWYRQILGQKVEFLVSFYNNEISEKSEIFDDQFSVERPDGSNFTLKIRSTKLEDSAMYFCASTSDLTVNEQFFGPGTRLTVL.

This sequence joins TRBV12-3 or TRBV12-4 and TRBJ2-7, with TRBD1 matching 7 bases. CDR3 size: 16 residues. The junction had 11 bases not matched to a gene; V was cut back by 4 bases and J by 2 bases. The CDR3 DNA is TGTGCCAGCAGTTCCCAAACAGGGGCGAGCCCCTACGAGCAGTACTTC. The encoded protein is CASSSQTGASPYEQYF.